The clone carrying this T cell receptor beta chain was recorded many times. Its antigen is not known. The data were taken from a study of post-analysis software for immune sequencing data. The study's findings and limits: Comparison of patients with controls showed five TRBV segments more frequent in patients, TRBV5-6, TRBV5-1 and TRBV20-1 among them.

V was pared by 6 bases and J by 2 bases, with 11 bases between. This CDR3 spans 13 amino acids. Germline V gene data show CDR1 as MDHEN and CDR2 as SYDVKM. The TCR beta cDNA libraries contained unique molecular identifiers. Each CDR3 protein is one row after TCRdb ran MiXCR on the PCR reads. The table records some 370,000 distinct CDR3 sequences, less than 40% of them present only once. Sequences were obtained from blood. The genes are TRBV28 and TRBJ2-7, with D unclear. The source of this sequence is a girl aged 5 to 17 with multiple sclerosis. The CDR3 loop is CASSLGQTYEQYF. CDR3 nucleotide sequence: TGTGCCAGCAGCTTAGGGCAGACCTACGAGCAGTACTTC. The entire variable domain, with the rest obtained from reference TRBV28 and TRBJ2-7, is as follows: DVKVTQSSRYLVKRTGEKVFLECVQDMDHENMFWYRQDPGLGLRLIYFSYDVKMKEKGDIPEGYSVSREKKERFSLILESASTNQTSMYLCASSLGQTYEQYFGPGTRLTVT.